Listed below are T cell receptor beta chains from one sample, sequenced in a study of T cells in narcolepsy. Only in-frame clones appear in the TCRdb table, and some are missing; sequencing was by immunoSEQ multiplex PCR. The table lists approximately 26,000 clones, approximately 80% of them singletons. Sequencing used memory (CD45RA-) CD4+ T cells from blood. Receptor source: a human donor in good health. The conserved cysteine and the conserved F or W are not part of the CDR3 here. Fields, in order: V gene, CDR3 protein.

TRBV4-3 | ASSQVSAGGFSGNTIY
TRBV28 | ASSRDRVRSEQY
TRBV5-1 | ASSLEGTSGFNEQF
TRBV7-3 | ASSLQLDTEAF
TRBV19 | ASSRDRAVEAF
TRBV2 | ASSEGLAYTDTQY
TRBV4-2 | ASSQILRGLPNTEAF
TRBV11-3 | ASSLSGTSGPQF
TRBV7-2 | ASSSSRVYGYT
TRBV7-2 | ASTRGQSNTEAF
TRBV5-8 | ASSPRDIANTGELF
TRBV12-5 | ASVTGLAGGMADTQY
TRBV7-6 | ASSETSGVYNEQF
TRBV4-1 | ASSTTGNEKLF
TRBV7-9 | ASSSEVFYGYT
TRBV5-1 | ASSAGTVTYEQY
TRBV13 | ASSFYDRGSQY
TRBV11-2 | ASSSDLATQETQY
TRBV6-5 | ASRALAGGSNEQF
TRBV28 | ASSSRTITYNEQF
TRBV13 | ASSSRRDRDIQY
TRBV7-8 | ASSVDVQGADEQY
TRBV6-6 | ASAGGGTGELF
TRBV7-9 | ASSLGHRVWWETQY
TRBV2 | ASSERGQGLQPQH
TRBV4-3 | ASSQDQGYNSPLH
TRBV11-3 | ASSQGPTGELF
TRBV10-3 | AISESTLNTEAF
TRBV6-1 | ASNLAVSSYNEQF